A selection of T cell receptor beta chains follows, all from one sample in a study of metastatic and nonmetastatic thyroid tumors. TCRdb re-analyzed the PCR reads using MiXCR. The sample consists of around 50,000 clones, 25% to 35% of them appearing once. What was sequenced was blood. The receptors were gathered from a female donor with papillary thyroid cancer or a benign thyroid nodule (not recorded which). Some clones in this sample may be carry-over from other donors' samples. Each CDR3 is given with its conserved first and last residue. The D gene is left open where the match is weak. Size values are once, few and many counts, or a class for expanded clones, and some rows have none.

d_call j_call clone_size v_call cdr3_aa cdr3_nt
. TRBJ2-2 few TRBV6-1 CASSEAGVRVSSGELFF TGTGCCAGCAGTGAAGCGGGGGTCAGGGTATCGTCCGGGGAGCTGTTTTTT
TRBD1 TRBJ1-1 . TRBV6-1 CASGMGQGDLGRTEAFF TGTGCCAGCGGGATGGGACAGGGGGATTTGGGGAGAACTGAAGCTTTCTTT
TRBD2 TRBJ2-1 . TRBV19 CASITPPGTSNNEQFF TGTGCCAGTATTACCCCCCCCGGGACTAGCAACAATGAGCAGTTCTTC
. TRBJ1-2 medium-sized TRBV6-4 CANNSSLICSYGYTF TGTGCCAACAACAGTTCACTAATTTGTAGCTATGGCTACACCTTC
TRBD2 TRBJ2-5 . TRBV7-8 CASSITSGGRETQYF TGTGCCAGCAGCATAACTAGCGGGGGAAGGGAGACCCAGTACTTC
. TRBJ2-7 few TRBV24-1 CATSDSNRDEQYF TGTGCCACCAGTGACAGTAACAGGGACGAGCAGTACTTC
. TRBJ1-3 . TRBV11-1 CASSPSGSGRNSGNTIYF TGTGCCAGCAGCCCATCGGGGTCAGGACGAAATTCTGGAAACACCATATATTTT
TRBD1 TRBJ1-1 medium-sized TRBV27 CASSFIGGLPTEAFF TGTGCCAGCAGTTTTATAGGGGGCCTTCCCACTGAAGCTTTCTTT
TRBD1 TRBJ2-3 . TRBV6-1 CASSEGTASTDTQYF TGTGCCAGCAGTGAGGGGACAGCTAGCACAGATACGCAGTATTTT
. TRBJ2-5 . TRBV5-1 CASSPLVGGRETQYF TGCGCCAGCAGCCCACTTGTGGGGGGGCGGGAGACCCAGTACTTC
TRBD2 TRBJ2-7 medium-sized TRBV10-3 CAISEPNASGGFYEQYF TGTGCCATCAGTGAGCCGAACGCTAGCGGGGGTTTCTACGAGCAGTACTTC
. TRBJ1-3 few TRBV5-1 CASSLVTGRGGNTIYF TGCGCCAGCAGCTTGGTTACGGGCCGCGGTGGAAACACCATATATTTT
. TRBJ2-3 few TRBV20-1 CSAREIEASSTDTQYF TGCAGTGCTAGAGAAATAGAAGCGTCCAGCACAGATACGCAGTATTTT
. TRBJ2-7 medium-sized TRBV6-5 CASSYSTDFYEQYF TGTGCCAGCAGTTACTCGACCGACTTTTACGAGCAGTACTTC
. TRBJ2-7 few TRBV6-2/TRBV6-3 CASSYSPRLDPYEQYF TGTGCCAGCAGTTACTCTCCACGGCTCGATCCCTACGAGCAGTACTTC
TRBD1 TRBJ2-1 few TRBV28 CASSLPDRVYNEQFF TGTGCCAGCAGTTTGCCGGACAGGGTGTACAATGAGCAGTTCTTC
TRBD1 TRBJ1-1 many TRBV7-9 CASSRDSEAFF TGTGCCAGCAGCCGGGACAGTGAAGCTTTCTTT
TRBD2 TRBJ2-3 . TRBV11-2 CASSLGGTSGRDTQYF TGTGCCAGCAGCTTAGGGGGGACTAGCGGGAGAGATACGCAGTATTTT
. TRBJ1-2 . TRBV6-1 CASAGLDISAGGYTF TGTGCCAGCGCCGGGTTGGACATATCAGCAGGGGGCTACACCTTC
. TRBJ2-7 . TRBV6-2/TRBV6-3 CASSYQAVEFVHEQYF TGTGCCAGCAGTTACCAGGCTGTGGAGTTTGTTCACGAGCAGTACTTC
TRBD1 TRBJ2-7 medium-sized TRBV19 CASRDSGQGNEQYF TGTGCCAGTAGGGATTCAGGACAGGGGAACGAGCAGTACTTC
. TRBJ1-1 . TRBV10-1 CASSDAATIRNTGAFF TGCGCCAGCAGTGACGCTGCAACAATTCGGAACACTGGAGCTTTCTTT
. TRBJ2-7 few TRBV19 CASSIGTVYEQYF TGTGCCAGTAGTATAGGGACAGTTTACGAGCAGTACTTC
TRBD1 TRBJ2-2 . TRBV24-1 CATSDPGTGSTGELFF TGTGCCACCAGTGATCCCGGGACAGGGAGCACCGGGGAGCTGTTTTTT
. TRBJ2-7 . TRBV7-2 CASSFGMTYEQYF TGTGCCAGCAGCTTCGGGATGACCTACGAGCAGTACTTC
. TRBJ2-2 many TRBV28 CASQPGDAGMTAIANTGELFF TGTGCCAGCCAGCCAGGTGATGCGGGGATGACTGCGATCGCGAACACCGGGGAGCTGTTTTTT
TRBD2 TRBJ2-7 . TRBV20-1 CSATAGLAGVEQYF TGCAGTGCCACGGCGGGACTAGCGGGAGTTGAGCAGTACTTC
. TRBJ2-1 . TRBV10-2 CASSVSLNEQFF TGCGCCAGCAGTGTCAGTCTGAATGAGCAGTTCTTC
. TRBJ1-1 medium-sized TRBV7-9 CASSPKGANTEAFF TGTGCCAGCAGCCCTAAAGGGGCGAACACTGAAGCTTTCTTT
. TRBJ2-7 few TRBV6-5 CASSYSGFGSYEQYF TGTGCCAGCAGTTACTCGGGGTTCGGGTCCTACGAGCAGTACTTC
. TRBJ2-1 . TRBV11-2 CASSSDGLATSYNEQFF TGTGCCAGCAGCTCAGACGGGCTAGCAACCTCCTACAATGAGCAGTTCTTC
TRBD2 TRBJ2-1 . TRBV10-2 CASKTSGYNEQFF TGCGCCAGCAAGACTAGCGGGTACAATGAGCAGTTCTTC
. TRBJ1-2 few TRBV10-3 CAISEIPSGENGYTF TGTGCCATCAGTGAGATCCCGAGCGGCGAAAATGGCTACACCTTC
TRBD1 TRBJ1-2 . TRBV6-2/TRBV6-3 CASSYLINGRYGTDGYTF TGTGCCAGCAGTTACCTCATAAACGGCCGCTATGGGACAGATGGCTACACCTTC
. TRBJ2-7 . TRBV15 CATSRGGRNGEQYF TGTGCCACCAGCAGAGGGGGGAGAAACGGGGAGCAGTACTTC
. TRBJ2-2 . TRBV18 CASSPANTGELFF TGTGCTAGCTCACCAGCTAACACCGGGGAGCTGTTTTTT
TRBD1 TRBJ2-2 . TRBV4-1 CATGGTGHTGELFF TGCGCGACCGGGGGGACAGGGCACACCGGGGAGCTGTTTTTT
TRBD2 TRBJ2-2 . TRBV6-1 CASREPWGTSGRAGNTGELFF TGTGCCAGCAGGGAACCTTGGGGGACTAGCGGGAGGGCCGGGAACACCGGGGAGCTGTTTTTT
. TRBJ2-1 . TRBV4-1 CASSQDLTNWVSEQFF TGCGCCAGCAGCCAAGATCTTACGAACTGGGTGAGTGAGCAGTTCTTC
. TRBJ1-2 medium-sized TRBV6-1 CASSTDKSYGYTF TGTGCCAGCAGTACGGACAAATCCTATGGCTACACCTTC
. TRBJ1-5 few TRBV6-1 CASSQDNQPQHF TGTGCCAGCAGTCAGGACAATCAGCCCCAGCATTTT
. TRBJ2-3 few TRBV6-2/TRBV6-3 CASSFPGGGGHRDTQYF TGTGCCAGCAGCTTCCCCGGAGGGGGGGGGCATAGAGATACGCAGTATTTT
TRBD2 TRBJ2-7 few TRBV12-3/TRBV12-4 CASSPSSGGHEQYF TGTGCCAGCAGTCCCAGTTCGGGGGGTCACGAGCAGTACTTC